This TCR beta chain was recovered during a study of T cells of healthy individuals. In its sample, this clonotype was seen many times. TCRdb reprocessed the 5' RACE reads with MiXCR, giving one entry per CDR3 protein. Altogether approximately 89,000 distinct CDR3 sequences are present, approximately 4.8% being singletons, with the ten largest covering about 7.5%. The receptor was derived from a female donor in good health.

Here the CDR3 DNA reads TGTGCCAGCAGCCCTCCGGCGAAGGGAGAAATGACCATATATTTT. Encoded protein: CASSPPAKGEMTIYF. The chain couples TRBV7-9 to TRBJ1-3; D is ambiguous. The CDR3 sequence is 15 residues long. The V end lost 5 bases, the J end lost 10 bases, and 21 bases lay between the germline ends. CDR1 and CDR2 from the germline V gene are SEHNR and FQNEAQ (reference sequence). The variable domain in full, with the rest retrieved from reference TRBV7-9 and TRBJ1-3, is DTGVSQNPRHKITKRGQNVTFRCDPISEHNRLYWYRQTLGQGPEFLTYFQNEAQLEKSRLLSDRFSAERPKGSFSTLEIQRTEQGDSAMYLCASSPPAKGEMTIYFGEGSWLTVV.